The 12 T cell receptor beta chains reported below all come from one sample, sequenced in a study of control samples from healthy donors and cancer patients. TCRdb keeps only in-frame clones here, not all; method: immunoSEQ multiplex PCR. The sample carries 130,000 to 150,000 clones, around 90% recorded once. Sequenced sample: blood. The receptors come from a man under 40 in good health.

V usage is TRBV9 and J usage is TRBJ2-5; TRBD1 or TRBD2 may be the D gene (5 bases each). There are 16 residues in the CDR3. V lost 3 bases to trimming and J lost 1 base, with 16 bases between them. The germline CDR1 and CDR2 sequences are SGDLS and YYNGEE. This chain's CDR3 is CASSGGGLRFQETQYF. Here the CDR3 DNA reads TGTGCCAGCAGCGGGGGCGGGCTGAGGTTCCAAGAGACCCAGTACTTC. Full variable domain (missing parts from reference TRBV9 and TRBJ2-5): DSGVTQTPKHLITATGQRVTLRCSPRSGDLSVYWYQQSLDQGLQFLIQYYNGEERAKGNILERFSAQQFPDLHSELNLSSLELGDSALYFCASSGGGLRFQETQYFGPGTRLLVL.

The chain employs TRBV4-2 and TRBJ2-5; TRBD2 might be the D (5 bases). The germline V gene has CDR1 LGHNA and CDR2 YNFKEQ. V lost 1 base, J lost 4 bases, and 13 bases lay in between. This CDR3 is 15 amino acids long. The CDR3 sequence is CASSQGVGSVETQYF. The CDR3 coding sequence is TGTGCCAGCAGCCAAGGGGTTGGGAGTGTAGAGACCCAGTACTTC.

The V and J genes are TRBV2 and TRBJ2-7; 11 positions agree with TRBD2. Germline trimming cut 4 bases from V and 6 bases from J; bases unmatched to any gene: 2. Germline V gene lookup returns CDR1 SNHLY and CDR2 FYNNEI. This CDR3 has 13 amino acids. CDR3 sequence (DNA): TGTGCCAGCAGTGGGACTAGCGGGTTCGAGCAGTACTTC. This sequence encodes CASSGTSGFEQYF.

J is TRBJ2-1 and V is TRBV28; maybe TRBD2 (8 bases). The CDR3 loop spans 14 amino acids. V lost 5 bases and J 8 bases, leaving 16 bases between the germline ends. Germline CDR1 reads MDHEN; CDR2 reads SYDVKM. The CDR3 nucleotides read TGTGCCAGCAGTGGGGGACTAGGGGGCGATGAGCAGTTCTTC. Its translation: CASSGGLGGDEQFF. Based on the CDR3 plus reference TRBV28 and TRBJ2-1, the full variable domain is DVKVTQSSRYLVKRTGEKVFLECVQDMDHENMFWYRQDPGLGLRLIYFSYDVKMKEKGDIPEGYSVSREKKERFSLILESASTNQTSMYLCASSGGLGGDEQFFGPGTRLTVL.

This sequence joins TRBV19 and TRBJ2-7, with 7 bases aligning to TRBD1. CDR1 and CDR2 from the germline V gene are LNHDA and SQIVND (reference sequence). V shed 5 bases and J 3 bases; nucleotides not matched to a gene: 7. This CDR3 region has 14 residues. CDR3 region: CASSPTGVYYEQYF. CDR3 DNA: TGTGCCAGTAGTCCAACAGGGGTTTACTACGAGCAGTACTTC.

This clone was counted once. CDR3 sequence: CASSSLGSYKYEQYF. In DNA, the CDR3 is TGTGCCAGCAGCTCCCTCGGGAGTTACAAGTACGAGCAGTACTTC. This chain links TRBV11-1 with TRBJ2-7, with D possibly matching TRBD2 (6 bases). Germline V gene sequence: CDR1 SGHAT, CDR2 FQDESV (reference sequence). Trimming shortened V by 4 bases and J by 4 bases, and 17 bases separated the two germline ends. The CDR3 is 15 amino acids.

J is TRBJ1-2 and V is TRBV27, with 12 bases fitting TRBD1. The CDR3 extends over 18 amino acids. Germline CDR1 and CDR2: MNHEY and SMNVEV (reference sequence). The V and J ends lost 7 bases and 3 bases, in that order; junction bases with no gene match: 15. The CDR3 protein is CASTLRGDRGLGDYGYTF. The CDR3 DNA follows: TGTGCCAGCACCCTTAGGGGGGACAGGGGGCTTGGGGACTATGGCTACACCTTC.

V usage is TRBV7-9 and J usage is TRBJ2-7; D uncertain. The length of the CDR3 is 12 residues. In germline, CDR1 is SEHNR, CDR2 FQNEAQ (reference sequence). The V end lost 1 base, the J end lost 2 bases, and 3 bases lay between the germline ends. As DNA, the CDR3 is TGTGCCAGCAGCTTAGTCCCCTACGAGCAGTACTTC. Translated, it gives CASSLVPYEQYF. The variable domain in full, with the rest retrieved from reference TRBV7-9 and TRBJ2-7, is DTGVSQNPRHKITKRGQNVTFRCDPISEHNRLYWYRQTLGQGPEFLTYFQNEAQLEKSRLLSDRFSAERPKGSFSTLEIQRTEQGDSAMYLCASSLVPYEQYFGPGTRLTVT.

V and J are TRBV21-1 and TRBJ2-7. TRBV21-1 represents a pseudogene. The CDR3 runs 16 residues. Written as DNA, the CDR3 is TGTGCCAGCAGCAAAGGCTCTGGGGAACTCGGGTACGAGCAGTACTTC. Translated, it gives CASSKGSGELGYEQYF.

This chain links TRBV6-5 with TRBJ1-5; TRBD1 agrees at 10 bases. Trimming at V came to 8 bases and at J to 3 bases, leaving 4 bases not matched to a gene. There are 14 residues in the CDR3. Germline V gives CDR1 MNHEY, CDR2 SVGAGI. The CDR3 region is CASQGTGDNQPQHF. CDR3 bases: TGTGCCAGCCAAGGGACAGGGGACAATCAGCCCCAGCATTTT.

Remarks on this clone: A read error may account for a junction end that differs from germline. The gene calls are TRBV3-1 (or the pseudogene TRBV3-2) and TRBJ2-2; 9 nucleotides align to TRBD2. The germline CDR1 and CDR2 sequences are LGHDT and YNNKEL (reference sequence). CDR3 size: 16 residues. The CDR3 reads CASSLPPSSGERGAVF. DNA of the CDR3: TGTGCCAGCAGCCTACCACCCTCTAGCGGGGAAAGGGGAGCTGTTTTT.

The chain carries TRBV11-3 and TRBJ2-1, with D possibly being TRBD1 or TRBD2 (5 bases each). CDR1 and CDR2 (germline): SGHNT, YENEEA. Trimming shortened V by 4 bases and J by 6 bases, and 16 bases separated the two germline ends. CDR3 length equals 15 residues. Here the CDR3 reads CASSSTRGPLNEQFF. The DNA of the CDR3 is TGTGCCAGCAGCTCAACTAGGGGTCCCCTCAATGAGCAGTTCTTC. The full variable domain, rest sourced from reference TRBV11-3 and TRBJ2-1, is EAGVVQSPRYKIIEKKQPVAFWCNPISGHNTLYWYLQNLGQGPELLIRYENEEAVDDSQLPKDRFSAERLKGVDSTLKIQPAELGDSAVYLCASSSTRGPLNEQFFGPGTRLTVL.